What follows is one T cell receptor beta chain and its context. As yet, its antigen is unknown. The data belong to a study of response to subunit inactivated influenza vaccine. Study conclusions and caveats: With each seasonal influenza vaccination, the authors suggested, few new T cells are recruited.

V gave up 7 bases and J gave up 0 bases; unmatched junction bases: 11. The CDR3 consists of 19 residues. CDR1 and CDR2 from the germline V gene are MNHEY and SVGEGT. TCRdb re-analysed the RT-PCR reads in MiXCR, keeping a single row per CDR3 protein. Of around 500,000 distinct CDR3 sequences listed, approximately 11% were seen once; the top ten hold roughly 12%. This receptor was obtained from a man aged 50 to 59 who received an inactivated influenza vaccine. V and J are TRBV6-2 or TRBV6-3 and TRBJ2-2; 13 positions match TRBD2. This specimen was PBMCs from blood, taken roughly 47 days after vaccination. CDR3 region: CASTDGTSGRETNTGELFF. The CDR3 coding sequence is TGTGCCAGCACCGACGGAACTAGCGGGAGGGAGACGAACACCGGGGAGCTGTTTTTT.